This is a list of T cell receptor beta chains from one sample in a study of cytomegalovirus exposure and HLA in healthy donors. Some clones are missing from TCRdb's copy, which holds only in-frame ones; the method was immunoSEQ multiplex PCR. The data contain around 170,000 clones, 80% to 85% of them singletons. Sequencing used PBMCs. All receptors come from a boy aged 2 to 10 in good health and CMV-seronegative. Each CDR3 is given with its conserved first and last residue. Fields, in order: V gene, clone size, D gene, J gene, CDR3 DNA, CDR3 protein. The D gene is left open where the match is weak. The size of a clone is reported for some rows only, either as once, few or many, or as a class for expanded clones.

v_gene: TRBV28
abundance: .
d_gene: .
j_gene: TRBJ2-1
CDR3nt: TGTGCCAGCAGTTTATGGCCCGGGAGTAATGAGCAGTTCTTC
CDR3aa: CASSLWPGSNEQFF

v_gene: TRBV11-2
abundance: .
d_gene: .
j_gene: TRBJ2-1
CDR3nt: TGTGCCAGCAGCTTAGTAGTCTGGTACAATGAGCAGTTCTTC
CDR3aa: CASSLVVWYNEQFF

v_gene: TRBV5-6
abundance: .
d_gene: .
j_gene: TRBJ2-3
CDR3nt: TGTGCCAGCAGCCCCCGACAGGCTCGCACAGATACGCAGTATTTT
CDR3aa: CASSPRQARTDTQYF

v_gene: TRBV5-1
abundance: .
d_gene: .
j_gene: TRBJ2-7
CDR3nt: TGCGCCAGCAGCCGCCAGGCGGCATGGGAGCAGCAGTACTTC
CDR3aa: CASSRQAAWEQQYF

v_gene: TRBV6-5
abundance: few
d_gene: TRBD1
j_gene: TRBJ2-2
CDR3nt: TGTACCAGCAGTCGGACAGGGGGAGGGACCGGGGAGCTGTTTTTT
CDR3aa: CTSSRTGGGTGELFF

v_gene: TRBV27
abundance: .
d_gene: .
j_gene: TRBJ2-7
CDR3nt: TGTGCCAGCAGTCCACACACTGACAGCCCAACCTACGAGCAGTACTTC
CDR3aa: CASSPHTDSPTYEQYF

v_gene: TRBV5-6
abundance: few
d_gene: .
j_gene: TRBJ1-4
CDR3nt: TGTGCCAGCAGCCCAGCGGGTAATGAAAAACTGTTTTTT
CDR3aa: CASSPAGNEKLFF

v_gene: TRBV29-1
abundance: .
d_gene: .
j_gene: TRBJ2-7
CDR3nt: TGCAGCGTTGAGGGGACACAGTCCTACGAGCAGTACTTC
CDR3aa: CSVEGTQSYEQYF

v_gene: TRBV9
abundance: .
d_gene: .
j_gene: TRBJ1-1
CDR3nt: TGTGCCAGCAGCGTAGCACCGAGACAGGACACTGAAGCTTTCTTT
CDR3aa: CASSVAPRQDTEAFF

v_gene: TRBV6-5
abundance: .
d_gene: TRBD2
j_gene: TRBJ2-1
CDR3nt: TGTGCCAGCAGTTTTCTAGCGGGAGAAGGCAATGAGCAGTTCTTC
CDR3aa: CASSFLAGEGNEQFF

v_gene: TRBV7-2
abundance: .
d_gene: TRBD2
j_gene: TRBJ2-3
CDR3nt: TGTGCCAGCAGCTTACTAGCGGGAGTAGCAACAGATACGCAGTATTTT
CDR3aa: CASSLLAGVATDTQYF

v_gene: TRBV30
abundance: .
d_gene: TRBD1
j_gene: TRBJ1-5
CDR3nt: TGTGCCTGGAGTTTTGGGACAGAAAATCAGCCCCAGCATTTT
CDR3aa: CAWSFGTENQPQHF

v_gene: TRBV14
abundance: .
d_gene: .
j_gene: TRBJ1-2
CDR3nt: TGTGCCAGCAGCCAGAGTTGGTCAGGGATTAGTGGCTACACCTTC
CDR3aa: CASSQSWSGISGYTF

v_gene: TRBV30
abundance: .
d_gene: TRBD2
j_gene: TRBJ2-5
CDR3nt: TGTGCCTGGAGCCCGGGGGGGGGAGTAGGGAAGACCCAGTACTTC
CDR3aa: CAWSPGGGVGKTQYF

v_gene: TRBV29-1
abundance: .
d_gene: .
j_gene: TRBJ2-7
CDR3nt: TGCAGCGTTGAAATCAGCGGCGTCGACGAGCAGTACTTC
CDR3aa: CSVEISGVDEQYF

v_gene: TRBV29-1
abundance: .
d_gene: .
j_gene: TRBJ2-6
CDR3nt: TGCAGCGTCGACGCCCGGGACACCCCCTCTGGGGCCAACGTCCTGACTTTC
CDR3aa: CSVDARDTPSGANVLTF

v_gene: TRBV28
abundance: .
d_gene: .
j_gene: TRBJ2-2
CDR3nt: TGTGCCAGCAGGAGGAGCAGGAACACCGGGGAGCTGTTTTTT
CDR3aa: CASRRSRNTGELFF

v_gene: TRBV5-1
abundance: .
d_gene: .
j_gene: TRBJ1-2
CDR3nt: TGCGCCAGCAGCTTAGGGGGACAAAGAGGGGATGGCTACACCTTC
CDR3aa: CASSLGGQRGDGYTF

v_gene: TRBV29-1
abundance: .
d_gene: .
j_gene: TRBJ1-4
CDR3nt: TGCAGCGTGACAGGATATGCAACTAATGAAAAACTGTTTTTT
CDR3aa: CSVTGYATNEKLFF

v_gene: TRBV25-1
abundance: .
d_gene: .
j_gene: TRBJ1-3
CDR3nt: TGTGCCAGCAGTGAAGCAGCTGGAAACACCATATATTTT
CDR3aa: CASSEAAGNTIYF

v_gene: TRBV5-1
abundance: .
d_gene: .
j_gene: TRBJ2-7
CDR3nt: TGCGCCAGCAGCTTGGGTCTGCAAGGGGTAAGCGAGCAGTACTTC
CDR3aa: CASSLGLQGVSEQYF

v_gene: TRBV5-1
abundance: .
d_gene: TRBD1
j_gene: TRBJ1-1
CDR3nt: TGCGCCAGCAGCTCGACAGGGTGGACTGAAGCTTTCTTT
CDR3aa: CASSSTGWTEAFF

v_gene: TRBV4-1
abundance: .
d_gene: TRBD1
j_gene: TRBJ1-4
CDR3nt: TGCGCCAGCAGCCACCACCGGGACAGGGGGCGAGGGGAAAAACTGTTTTTT
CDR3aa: CASSHHRDRGRGEKLFF

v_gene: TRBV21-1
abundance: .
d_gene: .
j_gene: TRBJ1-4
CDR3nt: TGTGCCAGCAGCAAAATTCGGGAAAGAGGGGAAAAACTGTTTTTT
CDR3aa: CASSKIRERGEKLFF

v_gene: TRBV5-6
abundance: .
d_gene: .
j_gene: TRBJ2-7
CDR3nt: TGTGCCAGCACTCCGGTACTAGGGCTAGCGACCACCTACGAGCAGTACTTC
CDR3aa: CASTPVLGLATTYEQYF

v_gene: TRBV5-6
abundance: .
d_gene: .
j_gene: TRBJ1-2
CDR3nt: TGTGCCAGCAGCTTGGTGCAGGGTGAATATGGCTACACCTTC
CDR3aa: CASSLVQGEYGYTF

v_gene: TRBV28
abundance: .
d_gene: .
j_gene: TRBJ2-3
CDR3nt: TGTGCCAGCAGCATCTACACAGATACGCAGTATTTT
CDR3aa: CASSIYTDTQYF

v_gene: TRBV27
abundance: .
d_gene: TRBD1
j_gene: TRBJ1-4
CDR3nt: TGTGCCAGCAGTCTAGCCCGGACAGGGTCGGATGAAAAACTGTTTTTT
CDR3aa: CASSLARTGSDEKLFF

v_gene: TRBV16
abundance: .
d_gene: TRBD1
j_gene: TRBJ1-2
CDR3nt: TGTGCCAGCAGCCCTAAACTCGGGGCGACAGGGAACTATGGCTACACCTTC
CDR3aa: CASSPKLGATGNYGYTF

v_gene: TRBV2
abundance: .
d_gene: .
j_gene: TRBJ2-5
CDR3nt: TGTGCCAGCAGTCGAAGGGGGCAAGAGACCCAGTACTTC
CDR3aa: CASSRRGQETQYF

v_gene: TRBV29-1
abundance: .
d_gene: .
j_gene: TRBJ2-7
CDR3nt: TGCAGCGTTGAAGATCAAGGGGGAGTGAAGGGCGAGCAGTACTTC
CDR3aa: CSVEDQGGVKGEQYF

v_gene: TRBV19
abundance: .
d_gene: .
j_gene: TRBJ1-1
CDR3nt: TGTGCCAGTAGTATAGTTGGTGGGCGTGGCACTGAAGCTTTCTTT
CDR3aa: CASSIVGGRGTEAFF

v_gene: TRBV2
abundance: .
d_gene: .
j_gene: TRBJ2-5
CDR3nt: TGTGCCAGCAGAGAGGACCGGGGGGAGACCCAGTACTTC
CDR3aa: CASREDRGETQYF

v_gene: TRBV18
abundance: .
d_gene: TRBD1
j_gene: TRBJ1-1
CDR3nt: TGTGCCAGCTCAGCTCAGGGGGATACTGAAGCTTTCTTT
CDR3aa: CASSAQGDTEAFF

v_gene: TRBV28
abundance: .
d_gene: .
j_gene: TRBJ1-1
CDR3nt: TGTGCCAGCAGAGTGGGGAGGTCGACTGAAGCTTTCTTT
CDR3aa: CASRVGRSTEAFF

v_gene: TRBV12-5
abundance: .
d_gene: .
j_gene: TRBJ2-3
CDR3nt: TGTGCTAGTGGTCGCCCGGGTAGCACAGGTACGCAGTATTTT
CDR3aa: CASGRPGSTGTQYF

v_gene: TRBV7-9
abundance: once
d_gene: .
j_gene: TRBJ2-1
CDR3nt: TGTTCCAGCAGCTACCAGACTAGTCCCCAGTTCTTC
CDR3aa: CSSSYQTSPQFF

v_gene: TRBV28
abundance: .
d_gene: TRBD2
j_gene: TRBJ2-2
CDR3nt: TGTGCCAGCAGCTATTCCGGGACTAGCAAGAACACCGGGGAGCTGTTTTTT
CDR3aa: CASSYSGTSKNTGELFF

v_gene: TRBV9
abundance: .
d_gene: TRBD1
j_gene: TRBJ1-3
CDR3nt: TGTGCCAGCAGCGCCGGACAGGGGCCCTCTGGAAACACCATATATTTT
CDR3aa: CASSAGQGPSGNTIYF

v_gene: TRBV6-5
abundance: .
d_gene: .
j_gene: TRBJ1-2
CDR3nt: TGTGCCAGCAGCCCCGGGCGAGCGGTTAACTATGGCTACACCTTC
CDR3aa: CASSPGRAVNYGYTF

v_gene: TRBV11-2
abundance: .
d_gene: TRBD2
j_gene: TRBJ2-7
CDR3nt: TGTGCCAGCGGGACTAGCGGTTTCTACGAGCAGTACTTC
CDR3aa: CASGTSGFYEQYF

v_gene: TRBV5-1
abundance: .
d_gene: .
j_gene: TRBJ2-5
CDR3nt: TGCGCCAGCAGCTTGGCCGGGGAGACCCAGTACTTC
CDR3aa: CASSLAGETQYF

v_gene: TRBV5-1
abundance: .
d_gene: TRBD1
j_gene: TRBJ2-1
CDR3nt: TGCGCCAGCAGCTTCCAGGACAGGGCCATTGAGCAGTTCTTC
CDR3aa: CASSFQDRAIEQFF

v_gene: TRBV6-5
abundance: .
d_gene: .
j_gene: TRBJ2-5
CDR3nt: TGTGCCAGCCAGCGGAGAGAGACCCAGTACTTC
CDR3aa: CASQRRETQYF

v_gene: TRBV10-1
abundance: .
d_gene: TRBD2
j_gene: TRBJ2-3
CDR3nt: TGCGCCAGCAGTGAGTCGCCTAGCGGGACAGATACGCAGTATTTT
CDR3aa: CASSESPSGTDTQYF

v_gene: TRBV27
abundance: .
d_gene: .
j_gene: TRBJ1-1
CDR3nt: TGTGCCAGCAGCTCCGGGACTGAAGCTTTCTTT
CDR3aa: CASSSGTEAFF

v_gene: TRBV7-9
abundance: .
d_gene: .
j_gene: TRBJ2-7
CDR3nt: TGTGCCAGCAGCCGAGCCGAAGGGGGACCCTACGAGCAGTACTTC
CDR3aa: CASSRAEGGPYEQYF

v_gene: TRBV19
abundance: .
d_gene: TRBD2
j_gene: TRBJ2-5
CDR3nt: TGTGCCAGTAGTATGGTCGGGGGGGAGACCCAGTACTTC
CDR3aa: CASSMVGGETQYF

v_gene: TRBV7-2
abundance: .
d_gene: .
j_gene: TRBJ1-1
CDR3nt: TGTGCCAGCAGCTTAACAGAGAACACTGAAGCTTTCTTT
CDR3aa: CASSLTENTEAFF

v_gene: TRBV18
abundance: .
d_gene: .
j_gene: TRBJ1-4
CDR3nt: TGTGCCAGCTCACCATCAGGGGCAACTAATGAAAAACTGTTTTTT
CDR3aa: CASSPSGATNEKLFF

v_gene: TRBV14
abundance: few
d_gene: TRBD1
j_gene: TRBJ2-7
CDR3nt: TGTGCCAGCAGCCATGGCCCGGGACAGATGTTCTACGAGCAGTACTTC
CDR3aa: CASSHGPGQMFYEQYF

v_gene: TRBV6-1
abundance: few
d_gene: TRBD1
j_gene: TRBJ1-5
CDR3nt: TGTGCCAGCAACGGACAGGGTTATAGCAATCAGCCCCAGCATTTT
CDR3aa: CASNGQGYSNQPQHF

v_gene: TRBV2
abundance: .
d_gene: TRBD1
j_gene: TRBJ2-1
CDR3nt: TGTGCCAGCAAAGGGGGCAGAGTCCTATCCTCCTACAATGAGCAGTTCTTC
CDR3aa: CASKGGRVLSSYNEQFF